The clone carrying this T cell receptor beta chain was counted once. The data derive from a study of blood T cell repertoires in COVID-19. Repertoires were generated with immunoSEQ multiplex PCR, while TCRdb's copy carries only in-frame clones and drops some. Of more than 200,000 clones listed, approximately 90% are singletons. Germline V lookup: CDR1 KGHSH, CDR2 LQKENI. Trimming left V 6 bases short and J 1 base short, with 12 bases between. The CDR3 loop spans 14 amino acids. The TCR comes from a woman aged 18-30 years who had recovered from COVID-19. The V call is TRBV18, the J call TRBJ1-1; D unresolved. The sequenced sample consisted of PBMCs or T cells enriched from blood (not recorded which). Here the CDR3 DNA reads TGTGCCAGCTCCCGGTACACAGAGAACACTGAAGCTTTCTTT. It yields the protein CASSRYTENTEAFF.